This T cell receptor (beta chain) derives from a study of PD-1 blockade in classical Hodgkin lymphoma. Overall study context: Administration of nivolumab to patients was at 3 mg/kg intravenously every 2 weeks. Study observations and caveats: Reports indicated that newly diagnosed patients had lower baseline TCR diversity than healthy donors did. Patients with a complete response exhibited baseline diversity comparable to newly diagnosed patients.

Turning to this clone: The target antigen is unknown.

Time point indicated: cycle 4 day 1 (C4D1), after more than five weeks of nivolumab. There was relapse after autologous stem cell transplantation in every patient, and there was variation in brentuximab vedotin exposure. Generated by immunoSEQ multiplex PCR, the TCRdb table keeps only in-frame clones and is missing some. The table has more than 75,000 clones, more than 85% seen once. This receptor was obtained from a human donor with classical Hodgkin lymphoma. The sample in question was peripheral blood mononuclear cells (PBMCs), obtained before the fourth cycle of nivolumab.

The CDR3, as DNA: TGTGCCAGCAGCCACTTGTACAATGAGCAGTTCTTC. Translated, it gives CASSHLYNEQFF. This chain uses TRBV7-9 with TRBJ2-1; D gene ambiguous. Trimming took 5 bases from V and 4 from J, leaving 6 bases between them. The CDR3 covers 12 residues. Germline-derived CDR1 and CDR2 are SEHNR and FQNEAQ (reference sequence).